This section outlines one T cell receptor beta chain sequence together with its context. The source of the sample is a study of shared T cell receptors in the human thymus. The germline CDR1 and CDR2 sequences are LNHDA and SQIVND (reference sequence). Trimming removed 3 bases from V and 6 bases from J; junction bases left unmatched: 8. The CDR3 length is 15 residues. Only in-frame clones appear in the TCRdb table, and some are missing; sequencing was by immunoSEQ multiplex PCR. Seen here are 500,000 to 850,000 clones, roughly 86% observed once, and the top ten hold more than 0.009%. The sample also formed part of further work on human thymus T cells. Per that study: Thymus tissue for the work was resected from patients undergoing corrective heart surgery. Apparent skewing of V and J gene usage characterized both thymic and blood repertoires.

The sequenced sample was thymocytes. The V call is TRBV19, the J call TRBJ1-1, with TRBD1 identical over 9 bases. The receptor comes from a boy younger than two with a congenital heart defect. The DNA of the CDR3 is TGTGCCAGTAGTATTCGGACAGGGGCGTACGCTGAAGCTTTCTTT. Translation: CASSIRTGAYAEAFF. The full variable domain, in which reference TRBV19 and TRBJ1-1 provide the parts outside the CDR3, is DGGITQSPKYLFRKEGQNVTLSCEQNLNHDAMYWYRQDPGQGLRLIYYSQIVNDFQKGDIAEGYSVSREKKESFPLTVTSAQKNPTAFYLCASSIRTGAYAEAFFGQGTRLTVV.